Here is one T cell receptor (beta chain) with its context. The antigen is undetermined. These data are taken from a study of shared clonotypes between healthy human individuals. Study background: The plates for each donor numbered three CD4 naive, three CD4 memory, two CD8 naive and one CD8 memory. Findings of the study overall: Naive CD4 clonotype sharing across a handful of donors was approximately 5%.

TCRdb keeps only in-frame clones here, not all; method: immunoSEQ multiplex PCR. The sample yields about 710,000 clones, around 77% seen once. The V and J ends lost 6 bases and 1 base respectively, with 13 bases between them. CDR1 and CDR2 from the germline V gene are MNHEY and SMNVEV (reference sequence). The CDR3 sequence is 15 residues long. The rearrangement uses TRBV27 and TRBJ1-5; possible D gene TRBD1, 6 bases. Specimen: memory CD4+ T cells sorted from blood. The subset was: CD45RA-negative fraction. The clonotype originates from a woman in her 30s in good health. The CDR3 DNA follows: TGTGCCAGCAGACCAGGGGTTTTCAGCAATCAGCCCCAGCATTTT. Its protein product is CASRPGVFSNQPQHF.